The 15 T cell receptor beta chains given below trace back to one sample, sequenced in a study of shared clonotypes between healthy human individuals (dated by TCRdb to the early 2020s). Libraries came from the immunoSEQ multiplex PCR assay. Imported from immuneACCESS, the table was reduced by TCRdb to in-frame sequences with V and J called. These copies leave out some clones; in studies compared against another copy, an unresolved V gene accounts for under half, and the cause of the remainder is not known. Here the sample has 550,000 to 700,000 clones; less than 80% occur a single time. The leading ten clones occupy 1.5% to 2% of the sample. The sample consisted of memory CD4+ T cells sorted from blood. This specimen's cell subset or site label, interpreted: CD45RA-negative fraction. Receptors originate from a woman in her twenties or thirties in good health.

V is TRBV11-2 and J is TRBJ2-1; possible D gene TRBD1, 5 bases. The CDR3 sequence is 15 residues long. Germline assignment: CDR1 SGHAT and CDR2 FQNNGV. V gave up 5 bases and J gave up 2 bases, with 13 bases separating them. CDR3 nucleotide sequence: TGTGCCAGCAGCCGAGACAGCCCAACCTACAATGAGCAGTTCTTC. Translating gives CASSRDSPTYNEQFF. Variable domain in full (rest from reference TRBV11-2 and TRBJ2-1): EAGVAQSPRYKIIEKRQSVAFWCNPISGHATLYWYQQILGQGPKLLIQFQNNGVVDDSQLPKDRFSAERLKGVDSTLKIQPAKLEDSAVYLCASSRDSPTYNEQFFGPGTRLTVL.

The rearrangement joins TRBV19 to TRBJ1-3; D is unclear. CDR1 LNHDA and CDR2 SQIVND come from the germline V gene (reference sequence). This CDR3 spans 14 amino acids. Trimming took off 4 bases at V and 0 bases at J, with 7 bases between the two ends. The CDR3 reads CASSRQSSGNTIYF. CDR3 bases: TGTGCCAGTAGTAGGCAAAGCTCTGGAAACACCATATATTTT.

V and J are TRBV6-5 and TRBJ2-1; 9 nucleotides agree with TRBD2. The V gene end was trimmed by 8 bases and the J gene end by 4 bases; junction bases not matched to a gene: 6. The CDR3 spans 14 residues. From germline, CDR1 is MNHEY and CDR2 SVGAGI. CDR3 sequence: CASGNSGGYNEQFF. DNA of the CDR3: TGTGCCAGCGGTAATAGCGGGGGATACAATGAGCAGTTCTTC.

This CDR3 reads CASSFPGGERANVLTF. The CDR3 DNA reads as TGTGCCAGCAGCTTTCCCGGGGGAGAAAGGGCCAACGTCCTGACTTTC. The rearrangement joins TRBV7-9 to TRBJ2-6; D possibly corresponds to TRBD2 (6 bases). The germline V gene encodes CDR1 SEHNR and CDR2 FQNEAQ (reference sequence). The CDR3 covers 16 residues. V was clipped by 3 bases and J by 5 bases, with 14 bases between them.

V is TRBV5-1 and J is TRBJ2-1; TRBD1 aligns across 9 bases. CDR1 is SGHRS and CDR2 is YFSETQ in the germline V gene. V trimming: 4 bases; J trimming: 7 bases; junction bases outside the gene matches: 9. There are 15 residues in the CDR3. The CDR3 sequence is CASSQGDRDVNEQFF. CDR3 DNA sequence: TGCGCCAGCAGCCAGGGGGACAGGGATGTTAATGAGCAGTTCTTC.

This clone was recorded only once. The chain has TRBV5-6 and TRBJ1-2, with a tentative D call TRBD1 (5 bases). Trimming left V 2 bases short and J 4 bases short, with 12 bases between. CDR1 is SGHDT and CDR2 is YYEEEE in the germline V gene. This CDR3 spans 14 amino acids. The CDR3: CASSFREVSYGYTF. The CDR3 nucleotides are TGTGCCAGCAGCTTCAGGGAGGTTTCCTATGGCTACACCTTC.

The chain recombines TRBV14 with TRBJ2-2; D not certain. The CDR3 has 14 residues. V was trimmed by 4 bases and J by 4 bases, leaving 10 bases between them. Germline assignment: CDR1 SGHDN and CDR2 FVKESK. The CDR3 nucleotides are TGTGCCAGCAGCCTGCACTATGCCACCGGGGAGCTGTTTTTT. This translates into CASSLHYATGELFF. Using reference TRBV14 and TRBJ2-2 for the parts outside the CDR3, the full variable domain is EAGVTQFPSHSVIEKGQTVTLRCDPISGHDNLYWYRRVMGKEIKFLLHFVKESKQDESGMPNNRFLAERTGGTYSTLKVQPAELEDSGVYFCASSLHYATGELFFGEGSRLTVL.

The CDR3 DNA is TGTGCCTGGAGTCAGACCCGGGGCACAGATACGCAGTATTTT. Protein sequence: CAWSQTRGTDTQYF. This chain links TRBV30 with TRBJ2-3; unclear D gene. The CDR3 totals 14 residues. The germline CDR1 and CDR2 sequences are GTSNPN and SVGIG (reference sequence). Trimming cost V 2 bases and J 1 base, with 10 bases left between them.

The gene calls are TRBV7-8 and TRBJ2-7; 7 nucleotides agree with TRBD1. Trimming took 4 bases from V and 7 from J; bases not matched to a gene: 16. The length of the CDR3 is 16 residues. Germline assignment: CDR1 SGHVS and CDR2 FQNEAQ. This chain's CDR3 is CASSSHAAQGGQEQYF. The DNA for the CDR3 is TGTGCCAGCAGCTCCCACGCAGCGCAAGGGGGACAGGAGCAGTACTTC.

Comments on this clone: Other nucleotide sequences from this sample produce the same CDR3. This sequence joins TRBV20-1 and TRBJ1-1, with D uncertain. Germline-derived CDR1 and CDR2 are DFQATT and SNEGSKA (reference sequence). With 3 bases removed from V and 2 bases from J, the gap between germline ends came to 4 bases. This CDR3 region has 11 residues. In DNA, the CDR3 is TGCAGTGCTAGGGGAAACACTGAAGCTTTCTTT. Translated, it gives CSARGNTEAFF.

The table lists this clone with a few counts. The sample carries other DNA sequences with the same CDR3. This rearrangement joins TRBV5-1 to TRBJ2-5; 7 nucleotides match TRBD1. Germline assignment: CDR1 SGHRS and CDR2 YFSETQ. Trimming took 4 bases from V and 5 from J; bases not matched to a gene: 8. There are 14 residues in the CDR3. The CDR3 region is CASSPGTEGETQYF. The CDR3 DNA sequence: TGCGCCAGCAGCCCTGGGACAGAGGGGGAGACCCAGTACTTC.

This clone was recorded a few times. This chain uses TRBV7-8 with TRBJ2-3; tentative D call: TRBD2 (6 bases). The V end was cut by 5 bases, the J end by 3 bases, with 18 bases between. Germline CDR1 reads SGHVS; CDR2 reads FQNEAQ. CDR3 length: 16 amino acids. The CDR3 region is CASSPRVGGKTDTQYF. The CDR3 nucleotides are TGTGCCAGCAGCCCCCGGGTCGGCGGGAAAACAGATACGCAGTATTTT.

The chain employs TRBV29-1 and TRBJ1-5; 8 bases line up with TRBD1. The V segment lost 4 bases and the J segment 6 bases; nucleotides outside the gene matches: 11. The CDR3 runs 15 residues. Germline lookup yields CDR1 SQVTM and CDR2 ANQGSEA. The CDR3 sequence is CSVADRGGRGQPQHF. The CDR3 nucleotides are TGCAGCGTTGCAGACAGGGGCGGTCGGGGTCAGCCCCAGCATTTT. The full variable domain, completed using reference TRBV29-1 and TRBJ1-5, is SAVISQKPSRDICQRGTSLTIQCQVDSQVTMMFWYRQQPGQSLTLIATANQGSEATYESGFVIDKFPISRPNLTFSTLTVSNMSPEDSSIYLCSVADRGGRGQPQHFGDGTRLSIL.

This clone is a singleton in its sample. The genes are TRBV11-1 and TRBJ2-3; the D call may be TRBD1 or TRBD2 (6 bases each). The CDR3 spans 14 residues. Germline V gene sequence: CDR1 SGHAT, CDR2 FQDESV (reference sequence). The V end was cut by 8 bases, the J end by 3 bases, with 15 bases between. The CDR3 loop reads CASGRRGVTDTQYF. The CDR3 DNA reads TGTGCCAGCGGAAGGAGGGGGGTTACAGATACGCAGTATTTT.

The J gene is TRBJ2-7, the V gene TRBV5-1; D could derive from TRBD1 or TRBD2 (5 bases each). V was cut by 5 bases and J by 7 bases, with 19 bases left in between. CDR1 SGHRS and CDR2 YFSETQ come from the germline V gene. This CDR3 has 14 residues. Here the CDR3 DNA reads TGCGCCAGCAGTTACAGGCCCGCTTCGGGAGAGCAGTACTTC. Protein sequence: CASSYRPASGEQYF.